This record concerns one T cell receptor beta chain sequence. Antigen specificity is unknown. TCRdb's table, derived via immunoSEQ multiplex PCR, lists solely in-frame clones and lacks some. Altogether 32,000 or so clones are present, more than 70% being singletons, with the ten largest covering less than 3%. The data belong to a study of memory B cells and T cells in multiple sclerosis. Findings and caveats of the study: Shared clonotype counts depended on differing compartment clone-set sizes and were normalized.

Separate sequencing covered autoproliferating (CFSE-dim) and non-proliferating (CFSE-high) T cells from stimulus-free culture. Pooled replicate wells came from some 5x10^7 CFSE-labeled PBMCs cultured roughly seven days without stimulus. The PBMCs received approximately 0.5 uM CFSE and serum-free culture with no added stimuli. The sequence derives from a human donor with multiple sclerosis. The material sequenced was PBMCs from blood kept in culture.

The CDR3 nucleotides read TGTGCCAGCAGGAGTTCGGGTTTCCGGAATCAGCCCCAGCATTTT. Amino acid sequence: CASRSSGFRNQPQHF. This chain links TRBV2 with TRBJ1-5; D gene uncertain. Trimming removed 6 bases at V and 4 bases at J, with 16 bases between. The germline V gene encodes CDR1 SNHLY and CDR2 FYNNEI. CDR3 size: 15 residues.